This T cell receptor (beta chain) appears in the sequencing data of a study of lymphopenia after photon versus proton radiotherapy. Whole-study findings and limits: Post-nadir diversity loss with photons came from oligoclonal expansion, particularly CD8+ Temra cells.

This clone appeared once. The antigen is not known. Generated by immunoSEQ multiplex PCR, the TCRdb table keeps only in-frame clones and is missing some. The table shows 70,000 to 95,000 clones, with 83% occurring only once. The length of the CDR3 is 14 residues. V was pared by 5 bases and J by 5 bases, with 7 bases of the junction left unmatched. Per the germline V gene, CDR1 is SGHVS and CDR2 is FQNEAQ. The rearrangement joins TRBV7-8 to TRBJ1-1, with TRBD1 matching 8 bases. This clonotype was sampled from a man aged 60 to 69 with pancreatic cancer. The source was peripheral blood, collected from a patient treated with proton-based radiotherapy. The DNA of the CDR3 is TGTGCCAGCAGCGGACAGGGTCAGGCTACTGAAGCTTTCTTT. Encoded protein: CASSGQGQATEAFF.